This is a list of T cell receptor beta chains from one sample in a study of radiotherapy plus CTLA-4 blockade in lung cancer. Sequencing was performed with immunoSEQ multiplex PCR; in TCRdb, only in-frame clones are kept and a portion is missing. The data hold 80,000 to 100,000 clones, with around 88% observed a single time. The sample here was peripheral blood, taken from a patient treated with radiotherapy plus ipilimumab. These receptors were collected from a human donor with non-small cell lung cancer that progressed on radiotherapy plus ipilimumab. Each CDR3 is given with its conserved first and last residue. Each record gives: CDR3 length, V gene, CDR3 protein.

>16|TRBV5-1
CASSSHSGTPQETQYF
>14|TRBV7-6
CASSLGQGARGYTF
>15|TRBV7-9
CASSVRDWLTYEQYF
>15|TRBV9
CASSVAGGSYNEQFF
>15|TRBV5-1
CASSLVVAGQETQYF
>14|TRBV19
CASSRRESTGELFF
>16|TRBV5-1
CASSPGQMTGIGELFF
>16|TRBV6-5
CASSYRGLDFYNEQFF
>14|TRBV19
CASSTYYSNQPQHF
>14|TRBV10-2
CASRPGLAYNEQFF
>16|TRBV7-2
CASSLARSGGWNEQFF
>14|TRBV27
CASRPGQDSYEQYF
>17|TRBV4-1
CASSLKDLASETGELFF
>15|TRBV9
CASSASSGRQETQYF